This TCR beta chain was found in a study of CD8+CD57+ T cells in acquired aplastic anemia (dated by TCRdb to between 2018 and 2020). Turning to the overall study: Extracted DNA from sorted CD4+ and CD8+ cells averaged about 3 ug, ranging from about 0.18 to 27.4 ug. CD8+CD57+ expansion was defined as a frequency above the mean frequency observed in healthy subjects.

Overall results and qualifications from the work: No significant difference in CD8+ Simpson's diversity was found between patients and healthy controls (P=0.060). Around 28 CD8+ CDR3 sequences were found to be shared between patients and controls, but these sequences appeared to be highly expressed in patients and within the immunodominant clones of the patients.

The CDR3, cysteine through phenylalanine, is 12 amino acids long. Only the CDR3 DNA stays, 36 bases, in frame from base 1. The junction shows trimming of 8 bases on V and 3 bases on J, and the gene matches do not reach 1 base of it. The germline V gene yields SGHDN for CDR1 and FVKESK for CDR2. Genomic DNA served as template for TCR beta VDJ combination and CDR3 sequence profiling. An Illumina HiSeq 2000 was used for TCR repertoire sequencing. On the study's bioinformatics: TRBV/TRBJ rearrangement plots, CDR3 size and DJ length profiles, and Simpson's diversity index were used to evaluate the repertoires. The immunodominant clone was defined as the most abundant DNA sequence in deep sequencing data. CDR3 amino acid sequences were checked for sharing across subjects and were also compared against the VDJdb database and published repertoires. TCRdb reprocessed the public reads (quality trimming at Q25 with fastp, clone calling with MiXCR) and kept in-frame beta chains. When rows share a CDR3 protein, they turn into one entry using the most common DNA and genes. It is TCRdb's table, rather than the study itself, that gives the V and J calls and clone size. The sample table contains a few hundred thousand distinct CDR3 sequences; only one count was recorded for around 50% of them. Of the sample, around 20% is held by the ten largest clones.

The patients picked for sequencing were ones in whom flow cytometry had shown an expansion of CD8+CD57+ cells. Every patient had severe acquired aplastic anemia, diagnosed using the International Study of Aplastic Anemia and Agranulocytosis and Camitta criteria. No therapy had been received by the patients at the time of blood sampling. The study deep-sequenced TCR repertoires of sorted CD4+ and CD8+ blood T cells from severe aplastic anemia patients and healthy subjects. Patients were enrolled under clinicaltrials.gov protocols 00001620, 01623167, 00001397, 00071045, 00081523 and 00961064 in the USA. Ficoll-Paque density gradient centrifugation was used to isolate peripheral blood mononuclear cells. Before DNA extraction, CD4+ and CD8+ T cells were sorted with FACS or magnetic beads. With regard to this clonotype: Its antigen is currently not known. There are no base qualities to consult, and no much larger clone falls within one base.

The sequenced sample consisted of sorted CD4+, CD8+, or CD8+CD57+ T cells (not recorded which) from PBMCs. This sequence originates from a human donor with aplastic anemia. This chain joins TRBV14 to TRBJ1-5, and 7 junctional nucleotides match TRBD1. The nucleotides are TGTGCCAGCGGACAGGTCAATCAGCCCCAGCATTTT. It translates as CASGQVNQPQHF.